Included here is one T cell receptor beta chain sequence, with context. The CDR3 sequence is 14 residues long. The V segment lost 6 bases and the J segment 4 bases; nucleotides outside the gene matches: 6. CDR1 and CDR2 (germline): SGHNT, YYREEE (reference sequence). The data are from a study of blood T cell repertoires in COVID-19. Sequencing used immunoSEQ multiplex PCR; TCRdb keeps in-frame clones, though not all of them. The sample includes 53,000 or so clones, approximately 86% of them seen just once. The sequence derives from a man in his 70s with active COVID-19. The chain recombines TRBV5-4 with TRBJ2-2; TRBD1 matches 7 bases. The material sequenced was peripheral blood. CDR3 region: CASTRQGVTGELFF. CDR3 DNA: TGTGCCAGCACCCGACAGGGTGTCACCGGGGAGCTGTTTTTT. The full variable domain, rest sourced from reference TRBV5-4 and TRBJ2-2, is ETGVTQSPTHLIKTRGQQVTLRCSSQSGHNTVSWYQQALGQGPQFIFQYYREEENGRGNFPPRFSGLQFPNYSSELNVNALELDDSALYLCASTRQGVTGELFFGEGSRLTVL.